The 8 T cell receptor beta chains given below trace back to one sample, sequenced in a study of T cells after yellow fever vaccination. TCRdb called the 5' RACE reads again in MiXCR, with one record for every CDR3 protein. Here the sample spans 600,000 to 750,000 distinct CDR3 sequences, 10% to 15% being singletons. The sample here was PBMCs, taken on the day of the yellow fever booster vaccination. These receptors came from a young man who received the YFV17D yellow fever vaccine.

In its sample, this clonotype was seen many times. This chain joins TRBV20-1 and TRBJ2-1; 12 bases map to TRBD2. The germline V gene encodes CDR1 DFQATT and CDR2 SNEGSKA (reference sequence). The CDR3 consists of 15 residues. V lost 5 bases and J lost 6; bases outside the gene matches: 8. In DNA form, the CDR3 reads TGCAGTGCTCCCCGACCGACTAGCGGGAGCAATGAGCAGTTCTTC. This translates into CSAPRPTSGSNEQFF.

The chain recombines TRBV5-4 with TRBJ2-3; 9 bases match TRBD2. CDR1 is SGHNT and CDR2 is YYREEE in the germline V gene (reference sequence). The J segment lost 3 bases and the V segment lost 2 bases, leaving 10 bases of the junction unmatched. The CDR3 sequence is 17 residues long. CDR3 sequence (DNA): TGTGCCAGCAGCTTTGGCCGTAGCGGGAGTTCGACAGATACGCAGTATTTT. It specifies CASSFGRSGSSTDTQYF.

This clonotype was seen only a few times. The genes are TRBV7-2 and TRBJ2-7; possibly TRBD2 for D (6 bases). Trimming cost V 1 base and J 7 bases, with 20 bases left between them. The V gene's germline CDR1 is SGHTA and CDR2 FQGNSA. This CDR3 is built from 16 residues. The DNA for the CDR3 is TGTGCCAGCAGCTTAGTCATGACGTCCAACGGGGGAGAGCAGTACTTC. It translates to CASSLVMTSNGGEQYF.

CDR3 bases: TGCGGGGGACAGGAAAACACTGAAGCTTTCTTT. Translated: CGGQENTEAFF. The gene calls are TRBV29-1 and TRBJ1-1; 8 bases are a match to TRBD1. From germline, CDR1 is SQVTM and CDR2 ANQGSEA. CDR3 length: 11 residues.

V gene TRBV20-1 combines with J gene TRBJ2-1; a possible D gene is TRBD2 (5 bases). Germline assignment: CDR1 DFQATT and CDR2 SNEGSKA (reference sequence). The CDR3 is 17 amino acids. The V end lost 0 bases, the J end lost 2 bases, and 17 bases lay between the germline ends. The CDR3 bases are TGCAGTGCTAGAGATAATCGGCTAGCCGAGACCTACAATGAGCAGTTCTTC. It yields the protein CSARDNRLAETYNEQFF.

This clonotype was counted at least ten times. The CDR3 coding sequence is TGTGCCAGCAGCTTACAGACAGCTTACAATGAGCAGTTCTTC. This codes for CASSLQTAYNEQFF. V is TRBV7-2 and J is TRBJ2-1; the D gene is possibly TRBD1 (5 bases). Germline V gene data show CDR1 as SGHTA and CDR2 as FQGNSA. Trimming left V 2 bases short and J 4 bases short, with 9 bases between. This CDR3 has 14 residues. Complete variable domain (other parts from reference TRBV7-2 and TRBJ2-1): GAGVSQSPSNKVTEKGKDVELRCDPISGHTALYWYRQSLGQGLEFLIYFQGNSAPDKSGLPSDRFSAERTGGSVSTLTIQRTQQEDSAVYLCASSLQTAYNEQFFGPGTRLTVL.

This clonotype appeared a few times. The CDR3 nucleotides read TGCAGTGCCCCCCTCGCGGGAACCATTGCATACGAGCAGTACTTC. Translating gives CSAPLAGTIAYEQYF. The chain joins TRBV20-1 to TRBJ2-7, with a weak D call TRBD2 (6 bases). This CDR3 is built from 15 residues. In germline, CDR1 is DFQATT, CDR2 SNEGSKA (reference sequence). V gave up 6 bases and J gave up 4 bases, with 22 bases separating them.

This clonotype was seen only a few times. The chain couples TRBV6-2 or TRBV6-3 to TRBJ1-2; perhaps TRBD1 as D (5 bases). V was trimmed by 6 bases and J by 5 bases, leaving 16 bases between them. The germline V gene encodes CDR1 MNHEY and CDR2 SVGEGT. The CDR3 spans 14 residues. The DNA of the CDR3 is TGTGCCAGCAGACGAGCCGGGACCGGATATGGCTACACCTTC. It is translated as CASRRAGTGYGYTF.